Listed below are T cell receptor beta chains from one sample, sequenced in a study of cytomegalovirus exposure and HLA in healthy donors. Only in-frame clones appear in the TCRdb table, and some are missing; sequencing was by immunoSEQ multiplex PCR. The repertoire holds about 190,000 clones, about nine tenths seen once, with 1.3% in the top ten. Sequenced: PBMCs. The source is a young man in good health and CMV-seronegative. Each CDR3 is given with its conserved first and last residue. Each record gives: CDR3 protein, CDR3 DNA, clone size, J gene, D gene, V gene. The D gene is left open where the match is weak. Not all rows give a size; the values are once, few, many and, for expanded clones, a class.

CDR3: CASSLELVIGGNTGELFF; DNA: TGTGCCAGCAGCTTGGAGTTGGTCATCGGGGGGAACACCGGGGAGCTGTTTTTT; size: .; J: TRBJ2-2; D: .; V: TRBV5-6
CDR3: CASSQAARGTNTGELFF; DNA: TGTGCCAGCAGCCAAGCGGCGAGGGGGACGAACACCGGGGAGCTGTTTTTT; size: .; J: TRBJ2-2; D: .; V: TRBV4-2
CDR3: CANSERSQSYEQYF; DNA: TGTGCCAATAGTGAACGCAGTCAATCCTACGAGCAGTACTTC; size: once; J: TRBJ2-7; D: .; V: TRBV2
CDR3: CASTDRWDEQYF; DNA: TGTGCCAGCACGGACAGGTGGGACGAGCAGTACTTC; size: .; J: TRBJ2-7; D: TRBD1; V: TRBV6-1
CDR3: CASSSNRGPPEETQYF; DNA: TGTGCCAGCAGCTCCAACAGGGGCCCACCGGAGGAGACCCAGTACTTC; size: once; J: TRBJ2-5; D: TRBD1; V: TRBV5-8
CDR3: CATASPDRDSNQPQHF; DNA: TGTGCCACCGCCTCCCCCGACAGGGATAGCAATCAGCCCCAGCATTTT; size: .; J: TRBJ1-5; D: TRBD1; V: TRBV6-6
CDR3: CASSEAGLAGSYEQYF; DNA: TGTGCCAGCAGTGAAGCCGGACTAGCGGGATCCTACGAGCAGTACTTC; size: .; J: TRBJ2-7; D: TRBD2; V: TRBV25-1
CDR3: CASSLGQAGGRGEQFF; DNA: TGTGCCAGCAGCTTAGGGCAAGCGGGGGGGCGAGGTGAGCAGTTCTTC; size: .; J: TRBJ2-1; D: TRBD2; V: TRBV11-3
CDR3: CARPAGTPEETQYF; DNA: TGTGCCAGACCGGCCGGGACACCAGAAGAGACCCAGTACTTC; size: .; J: TRBJ2-5; D: .; V: TRBV19
CDR3: CASSLPGQGSYEQYF; DNA: TGTGCCAGCAGTTTACCGGGACAGGGGTCCTACGAGCAGTACTTC; size: .; J: TRBJ2-7; D: TRBD1; V: TRBV7-9
CDR3: CASSEADLPGVEQYF; DNA: TGTGCCAGCAGTGAAGCAGACTTGCCGGGGGTAGAGCAGTACTTC; size: .; J: TRBJ2-7; D: .; V: TRBV6-1
CDR3: CASSLVGGGGYTF; DNA: TGTGCCAGCAGCTTAGTTGGAGGGGGCGGCTACACCTTC; size: .; J: TRBJ1-2; D: TRBD1; V: TRBV11-3
CDR3: CASSQARGYRWTEAFF; DNA: TGTGCCAGCAGCCAAGCCAGGGGGTACCGTTGGACTGAAGCTTTCTTT; size: .; J: TRBJ1-1; D: TRBD1; V: TRBV5-8
CDR3: CATSAAGGETQYF; DNA: TGTGCCACCAGCGCAGCAGGGGGAGAGACCCAGTACTTC; size: .; J: TRBJ2-5; D: TRBD1; V: TRBV15
CDR3: CASRKDYSNQPQHF; DNA: TGTGCCAGCCGGAAGGACTATAGCAATCAGCCCCAGCATTTT; size: once; J: TRBJ1-5; D: .; V: TRBV6-6
CDR3: CASSYSTGLGYNEQFF; DNA: TGTGCCAGCAGTTACTCGACGGGACTAGGCTACAATGAGCAGTTCTTC; size: .; J: TRBJ2-1; D: TRBD2; V: TRBV6-5
CDR3: CASSGTGPNEKLFF; DNA: TGTGCCAGCAGCGGGACAGGACCGAATGAAAAACTGTTTTTT; size: once; J: TRBJ1-4; D: TRBD1; V: TRBV7-2
CDR3: CASSLNTNNSPLHF; DNA: TGTGCCAGCAGCTTAAACACCAATAATTCACCCCTCCACTTT; size: .; J: TRBJ1-6; D: .; V: TRBV7-6
CDR3: CASSWLAGVGGETQYF; DNA: TGTGCCAGCAGTTGGCTAGCGGGGGTAGGAGGAGAGACCCAGTACTTC; size: once; J: TRBJ2-5; D: TRBD2; V: TRBV6-5
CDR3: CASPGQMNTEAFF; DNA: TGTGCCAGCCCAGGGCAAATGAACACTGAAGCTTTCTTT; size: .; J: TRBJ1-1; D: .; V: TRBV6-1
CDR3: CASSIRDSFNQPQHF; DNA: TGTGCCAGTAGTATCAGGGACTCATTTAATCAGCCCCAGCATTTT; size: .; J: TRBJ1-5; D: .; V: TRBV19
CDR3: CASSQETGTGLTGELFF; DNA: TGCGCCAGCAGCCAGGAAACCGGGACAGGGCTCACCGGGGAGCTGTTTTTT; size: .; J: TRBJ2-2; D: TRBD1; V: TRBV4-3